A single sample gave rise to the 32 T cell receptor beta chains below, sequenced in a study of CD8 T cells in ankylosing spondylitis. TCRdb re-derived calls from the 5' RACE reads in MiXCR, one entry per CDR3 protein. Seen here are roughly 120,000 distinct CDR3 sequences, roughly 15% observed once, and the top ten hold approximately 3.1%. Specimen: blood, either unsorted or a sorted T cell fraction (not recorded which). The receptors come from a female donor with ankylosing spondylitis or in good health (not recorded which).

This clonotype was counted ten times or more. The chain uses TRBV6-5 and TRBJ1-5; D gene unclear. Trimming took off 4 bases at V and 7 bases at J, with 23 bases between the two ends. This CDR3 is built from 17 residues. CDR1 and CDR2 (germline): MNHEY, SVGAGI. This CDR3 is CASSLTATPPEVQPQHF. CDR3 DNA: TGTGCCAGCAGTTTAACTGCGACACCCCCGGAGGTCCAGCCCCAGCATTTT.

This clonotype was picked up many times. In DNA, the CDR3 is TGCAGTGCCCCCCCGGGTTTAGATACGCAGTATTTT. Its translation is CSAPPGLDTQYF. The rearrangement links TRBV20-1 to TRBJ2-3; no clear D gene. V shed 6 bases and J shed 5 bases, with 12 bases lying between them. The CDR3 consists of 12 residues. From germline, CDR1 is DFQATT and CDR2 SNEGSKA (reference sequence).

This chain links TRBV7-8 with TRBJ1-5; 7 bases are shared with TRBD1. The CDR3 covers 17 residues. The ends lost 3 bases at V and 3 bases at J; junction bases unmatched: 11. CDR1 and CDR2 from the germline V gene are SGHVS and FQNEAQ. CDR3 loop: CASSFSPRDRFNQPQHF. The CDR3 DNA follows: TGTGCCAGCAGCTTTTCCCCTAGGGACAGATTCAATCAGCCCCAGCATTTT.

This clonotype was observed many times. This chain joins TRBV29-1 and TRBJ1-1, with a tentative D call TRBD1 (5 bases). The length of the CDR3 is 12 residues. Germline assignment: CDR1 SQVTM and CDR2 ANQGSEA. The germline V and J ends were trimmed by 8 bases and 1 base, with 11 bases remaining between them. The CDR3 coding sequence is TGCAGCTTCAGGGAGGGGAACACTGAAGCTTTCTTT. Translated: CSFREGNTEAFF.

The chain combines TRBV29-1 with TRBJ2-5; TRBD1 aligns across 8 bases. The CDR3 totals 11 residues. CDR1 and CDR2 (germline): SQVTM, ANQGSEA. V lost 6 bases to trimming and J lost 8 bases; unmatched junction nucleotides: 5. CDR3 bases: TGCAGCGTCGCTCAGGGGGCAACCCAGTACTTC. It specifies CSVAQGATQYF.

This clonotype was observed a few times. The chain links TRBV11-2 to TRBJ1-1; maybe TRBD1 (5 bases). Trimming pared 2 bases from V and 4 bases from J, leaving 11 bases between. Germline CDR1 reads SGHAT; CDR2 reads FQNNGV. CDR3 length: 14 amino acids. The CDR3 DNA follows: TGTGCCAGCAGCTTAATCGGGGACGGCACTGAAGCTTTCTTT. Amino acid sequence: CASSLIGDGTEAFF.

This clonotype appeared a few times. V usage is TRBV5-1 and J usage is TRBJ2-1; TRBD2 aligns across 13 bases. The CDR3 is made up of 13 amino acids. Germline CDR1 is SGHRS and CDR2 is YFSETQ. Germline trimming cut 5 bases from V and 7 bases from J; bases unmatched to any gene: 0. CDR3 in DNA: TGCGCCAGCAGGACTAGCGGGAGGAATGAGCAGTTCTTC. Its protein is CASRTSGRNEQFF. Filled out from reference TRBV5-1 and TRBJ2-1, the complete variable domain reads KAGVTQTPRYLIKTRGQQVTLSCSPISGHRSVSWYQQTPGQGLQFLFEYFSETQRNKGNFPGRFSGRQFSNSRSEMNVSTLELGDSALYLCASRTSGRNEQFFGPGTRLTVL.

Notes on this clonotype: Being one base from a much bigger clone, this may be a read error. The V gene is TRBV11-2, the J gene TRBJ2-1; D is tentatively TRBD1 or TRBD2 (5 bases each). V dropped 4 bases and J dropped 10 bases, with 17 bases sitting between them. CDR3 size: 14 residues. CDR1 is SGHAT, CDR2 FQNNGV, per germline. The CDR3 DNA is TGTGCCAGCAGCTGGGGCTCTAGGACTTGGGAGCAGTTCTTC. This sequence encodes CASSWGSRTWEQFF.

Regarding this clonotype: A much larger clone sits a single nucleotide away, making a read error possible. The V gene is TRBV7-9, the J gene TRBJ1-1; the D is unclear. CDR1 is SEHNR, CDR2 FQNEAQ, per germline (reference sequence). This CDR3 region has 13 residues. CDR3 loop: CANSFGPNTEAFF. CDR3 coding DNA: TGTGCCAACAGCTTTGGTCCGAACACTGAAGCTTTCTTT.

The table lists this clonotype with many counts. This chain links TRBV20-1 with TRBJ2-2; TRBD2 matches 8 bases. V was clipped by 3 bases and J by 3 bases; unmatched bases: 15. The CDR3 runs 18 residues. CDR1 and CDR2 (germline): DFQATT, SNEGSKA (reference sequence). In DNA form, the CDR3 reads TGCAGTGCTAGCGACCTCCCCGGGGGGGCTTCGTACACCGGGGAGCTGTTTTTT. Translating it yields CSASDLPGGASYTGELFF.

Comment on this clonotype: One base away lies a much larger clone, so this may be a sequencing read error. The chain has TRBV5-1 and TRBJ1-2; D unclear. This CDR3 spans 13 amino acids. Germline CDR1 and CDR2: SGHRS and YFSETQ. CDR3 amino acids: CASILAKGYGYTF. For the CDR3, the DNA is TGCGCCAGCATCTTGGCCAAAGGGTATGGCTACACCTTC. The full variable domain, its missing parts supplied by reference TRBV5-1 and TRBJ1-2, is KAGVTQTPRYLIKTRGQQVTLSCSPISGHRSVSWYQQTPGQGLQFLFEYFSETQRNKGNFPGRFSGRQFSNSRSEMNVSTLELGDSALYLCASILAKGYGYTFGSGTRLTVV.

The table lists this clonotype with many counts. CDR3 sequence reads: CATSILAPYNEQFF. The CDR3 nucleotides are TGTGCCACCAGCATACTAGCGCCATACAATGAGCAGTTCTTC. The chain joins TRBV15 to TRBJ2-1, with TRBD2 matching over 7 bases. Germline assignment: CDR1 LNHNV and CDR2 YYDKDF (reference sequence). The CDR3 spans 14 residues. V was clipped by 4 bases and J by 4 bases; unmatched bases: 4.

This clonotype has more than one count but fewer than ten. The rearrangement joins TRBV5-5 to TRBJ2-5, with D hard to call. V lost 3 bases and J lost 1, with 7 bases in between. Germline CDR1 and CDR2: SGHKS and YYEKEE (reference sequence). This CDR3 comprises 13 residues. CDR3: CASSSTVQETQYF. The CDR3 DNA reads TGTGCCAGCAGCTCCACGGTCCAAGAGACCCAGTACTTC.

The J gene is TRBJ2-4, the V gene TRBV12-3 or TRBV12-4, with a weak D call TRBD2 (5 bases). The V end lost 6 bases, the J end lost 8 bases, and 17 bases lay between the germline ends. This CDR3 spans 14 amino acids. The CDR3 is CASRLAGRRDIQYF. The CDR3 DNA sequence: TGTGCCAGCAGACTGGCCGGCCGGCGGGACATTCAGTACTTC.

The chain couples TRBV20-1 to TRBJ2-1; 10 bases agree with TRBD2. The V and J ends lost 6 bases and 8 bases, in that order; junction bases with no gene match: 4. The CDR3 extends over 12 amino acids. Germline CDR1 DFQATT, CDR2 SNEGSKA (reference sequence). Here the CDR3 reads CSASSGGDEQFF. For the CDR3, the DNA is TGCAGTGCATCTAGCGGGGGTGATGAGCAGTTCTTC.

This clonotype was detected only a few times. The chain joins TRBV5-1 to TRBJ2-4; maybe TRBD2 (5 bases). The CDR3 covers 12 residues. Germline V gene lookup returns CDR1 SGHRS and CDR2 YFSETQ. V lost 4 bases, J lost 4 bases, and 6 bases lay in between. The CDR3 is CASSGEKNIQYF. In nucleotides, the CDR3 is TGCGCCAGCAGCGGGGAGAAAAACATTCAGTACTTC. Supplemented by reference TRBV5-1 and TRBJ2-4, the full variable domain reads KAGVTQTPRYLIKTRGQQVTLSCSPISGHRSVSWYQQTPGQGLQFLFEYFSETQRNKGNFPGRFSGRQFSNSRSEMNVSTLELGDSALYLCASSGEKNIQYFGAGTRLSVL.

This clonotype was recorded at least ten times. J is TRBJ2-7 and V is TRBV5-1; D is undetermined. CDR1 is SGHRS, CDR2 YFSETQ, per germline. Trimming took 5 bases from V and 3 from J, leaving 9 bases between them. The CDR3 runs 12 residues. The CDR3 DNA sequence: TGCGCCAGCAGGGCGGAGAGCTACGAGCAGTACTTC. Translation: CASRAESYEQYF.

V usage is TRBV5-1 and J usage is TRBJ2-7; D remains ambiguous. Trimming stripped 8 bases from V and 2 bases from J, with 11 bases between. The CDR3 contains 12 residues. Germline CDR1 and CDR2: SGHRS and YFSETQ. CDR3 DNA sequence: TGCGCCAGTAAGGCGGTTCCCTACGAGCAGTACTTC. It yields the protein CASKAVPYEQYF.

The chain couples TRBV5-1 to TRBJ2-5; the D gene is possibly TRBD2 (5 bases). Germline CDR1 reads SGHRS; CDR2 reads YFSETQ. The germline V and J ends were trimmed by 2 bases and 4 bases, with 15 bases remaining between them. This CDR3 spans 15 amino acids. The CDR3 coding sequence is TGCGCCAGCAGCTTTAACGGGAATAGTAGAGAGACCCAGTACTTC. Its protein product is CASSFNGNSRETQYF.

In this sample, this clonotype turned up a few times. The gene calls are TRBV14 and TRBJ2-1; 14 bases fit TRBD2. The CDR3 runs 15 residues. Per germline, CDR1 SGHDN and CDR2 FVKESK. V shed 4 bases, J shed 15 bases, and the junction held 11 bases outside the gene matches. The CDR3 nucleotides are TGTGCCAGCAGCCGTCCCGGGACTAGCGGGAGTTATCTGTTCTTC. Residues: CASSRPGTSGSYLFF.

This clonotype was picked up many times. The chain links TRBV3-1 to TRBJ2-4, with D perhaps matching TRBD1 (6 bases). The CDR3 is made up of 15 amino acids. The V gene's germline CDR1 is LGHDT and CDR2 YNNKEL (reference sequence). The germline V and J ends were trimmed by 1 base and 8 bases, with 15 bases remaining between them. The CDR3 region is CASSQVLTQGDIQYF. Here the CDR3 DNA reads TGTGCCAGCAGCCAAGTTCTGACACAGGGAGACATTCAGTACTTC.

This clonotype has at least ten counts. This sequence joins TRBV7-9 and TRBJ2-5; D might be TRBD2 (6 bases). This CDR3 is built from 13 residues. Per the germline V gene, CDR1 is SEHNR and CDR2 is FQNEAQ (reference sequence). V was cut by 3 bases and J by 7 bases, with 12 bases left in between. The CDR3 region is CASSLRDSATQYF. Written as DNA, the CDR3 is TGTGCCAGCAGCTTGCGGGATTCGGCGACCCAGTACTTC.

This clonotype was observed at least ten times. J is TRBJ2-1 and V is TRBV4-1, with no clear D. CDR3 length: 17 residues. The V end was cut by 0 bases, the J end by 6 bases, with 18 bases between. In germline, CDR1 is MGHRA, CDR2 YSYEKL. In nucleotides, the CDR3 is TGCGCCAGCAGCCAAGATGGATTGAACGTTTTAGGCAATGAGCAGTTCTTC. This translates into CASSQDGLNVLGNEQFF.

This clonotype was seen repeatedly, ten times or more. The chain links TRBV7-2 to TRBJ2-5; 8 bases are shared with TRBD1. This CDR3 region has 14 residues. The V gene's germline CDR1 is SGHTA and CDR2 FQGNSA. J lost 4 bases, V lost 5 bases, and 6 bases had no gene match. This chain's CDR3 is CASSPQGAIETQYF. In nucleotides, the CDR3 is TGTGCCAGCAGCCCGCAGGGGGCGATAGAGACCCAGTACTTC. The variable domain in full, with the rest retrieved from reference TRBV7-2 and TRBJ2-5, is GAGVSQSPSNKVTEKGKDVELRCDPISGHTALYWYRQSLGQGLEFLIYFQGNSAPDKSGLPSDRFSAERTGGSVSTLTIQRTQQEDSAVYLCASSPQGAIETQYFGPGTRLLVL.

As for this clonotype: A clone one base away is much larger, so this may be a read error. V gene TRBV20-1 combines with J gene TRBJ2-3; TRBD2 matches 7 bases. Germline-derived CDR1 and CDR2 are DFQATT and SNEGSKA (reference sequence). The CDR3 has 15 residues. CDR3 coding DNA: TGCTGTGCTAGTCTCCAGCGGGGCACCACAGATACGCAGTATTTT. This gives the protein CCASLQRGTTDTQYF.

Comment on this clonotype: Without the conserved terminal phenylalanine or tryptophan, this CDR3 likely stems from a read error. This CDR3 is CASSFGVGAYEQYL. CDR3 sequence (DNA): TGCGCCAGCAGCTTTGGGGTGGGAGCCTACGAGCAGTACTTG. The chain couples TRBV5-1 to TRBJ2-7; possibly TRBD2 for D (5 bases). Germline lookup yields CDR1 SGHRS and CDR2 YFSETQ. V was clipped by 2 bases and J by 2 bases, with 11 bases between them. The CDR3 totals 14 residues.

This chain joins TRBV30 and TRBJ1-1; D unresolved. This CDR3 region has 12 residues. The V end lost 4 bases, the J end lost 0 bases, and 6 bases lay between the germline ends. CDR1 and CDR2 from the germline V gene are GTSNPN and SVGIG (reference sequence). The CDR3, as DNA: TGTGCCTGGAAGGTTATGAACACTGAAGCTTTCTTT. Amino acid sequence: CAWKVMNTEAFF.

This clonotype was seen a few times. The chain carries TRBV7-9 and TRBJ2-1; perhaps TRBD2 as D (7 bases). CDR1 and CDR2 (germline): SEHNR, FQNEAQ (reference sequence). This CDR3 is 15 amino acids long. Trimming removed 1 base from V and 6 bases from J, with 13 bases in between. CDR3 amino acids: CASSLGGGPSNEQFF. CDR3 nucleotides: TGTGCCAGCAGCTTAGGGGGGGGCCCCTCCAATGAGCAGTTCTTC. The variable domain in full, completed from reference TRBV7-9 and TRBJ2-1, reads DTGVSQNPRHKITKRGQNVTFRCDPISEHNRLYWYRQTLGQGPEFLTYFQNEAQLEKSRLLSDRFSAERPKGSFSTLEIQRTEQGDSAMYLCASSLGGGPSNEQFFGPGTRLTVL.

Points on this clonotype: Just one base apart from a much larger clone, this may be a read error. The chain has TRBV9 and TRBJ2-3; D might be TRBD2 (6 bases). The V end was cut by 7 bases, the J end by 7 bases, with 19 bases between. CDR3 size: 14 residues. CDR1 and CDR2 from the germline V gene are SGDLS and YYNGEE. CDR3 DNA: TGTGCCAGCGGTTCCCCCCTAGCGTATAATACGCAGTATTTT. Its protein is CASGSPLAYNTQYF.

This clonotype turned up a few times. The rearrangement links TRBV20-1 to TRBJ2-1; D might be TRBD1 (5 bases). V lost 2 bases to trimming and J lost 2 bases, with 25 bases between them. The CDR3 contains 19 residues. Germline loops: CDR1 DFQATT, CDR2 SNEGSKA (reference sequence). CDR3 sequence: CSARPLTVVQGPTYNEQFF. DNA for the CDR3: TGCAGTGCTAGACCCCTGACTGTAGTTCAGGGTCCGACCTACAATGAGCAGTTCTTC.

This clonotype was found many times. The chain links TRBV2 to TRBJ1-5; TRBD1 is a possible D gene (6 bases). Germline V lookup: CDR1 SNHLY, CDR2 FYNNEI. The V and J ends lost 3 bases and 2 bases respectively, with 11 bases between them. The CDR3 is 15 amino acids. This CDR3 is CASSDGGGGNQPQHF. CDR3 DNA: TGTGCCAGCAGTGATGGGGGCGGGGGCAATCAGCCCCAGCATTTT.

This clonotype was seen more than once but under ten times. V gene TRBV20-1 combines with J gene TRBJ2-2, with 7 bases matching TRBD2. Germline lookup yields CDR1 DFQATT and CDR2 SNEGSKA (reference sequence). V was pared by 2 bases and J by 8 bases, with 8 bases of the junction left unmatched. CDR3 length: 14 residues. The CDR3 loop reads CSARPSGGFGELFF. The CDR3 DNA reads TGCAGTGCTAGACCTAGCGGTGGTTTTGGGGAGCTGTTTTTT.